Listed here are 32 T cell receptor beta chains from one sample, sequenced in a study of cytomegalovirus exposure and HLA in healthy donors. The PCR made use of 60 Vbeta and 13 Jbeta primers. Method: immunoSEQ multiplex PCR; TCRdb's copy keeps in-frame clones and lacks some. The sample consists of about 160,000 clones, 85% of them appearing once. Sample: PBMCs. These receptor sequences come from a boy aged 2 to 10 in good health and CMV-seronegative.

V and J are TRBV5-1 and TRBJ2-7; 8 nucleotides line up with TRBD1. CDR1 SGHRS and CDR2 YFSETQ come from the germline V gene. The CDR3 has 15 residues. The ends lost 0 bases at V and 0 bases at J; junction bases unmatched: 2. In nucleotides, the CDR3 is TGCGCCAGCAGCTTGGGGCAGGGGGCCTCCTACGAGCAGTACGTC. This codes for CASSLGQGASYEQYV.

The chain joins TRBV5-4 to TRBJ2-1; 7 bases are a match to TRBD2. Losses at the gene ends were 2 bases for V and 5 bases for J; bases not matched to a gene: 7. The germline V gene has CDR1 SGHNT and CDR2 YYREEE (reference sequence). The CDR3 totals 15 residues. The CDR3 is CASSLEASGDNEQFF. CDR3 DNA sequence: TGTGCCAGCAGCTTAGAGGCTAGCGGAGACAATGAGCAGTTCTTC.

This clone was detected only a few times. The rearrangement links TRBV9 to TRBJ2-5, with 8 bases identical to TRBD2. The V and J ends lost 7 bases and 4 bases, in that order; junction bases with no gene match: 6. The CDR3 spans 13 residues. Germline-derived CDR1 and CDR2 are SGDLS and YYNGEE. CDR3 residues: CASSGGRGETQYF. CDR3 nucleotide sequence: TGTGCCAGCTCGGGGGGGAGAGGAGAGACCCAGTACTTC.

The J gene is TRBJ1-2, the V gene TRBV19, with TRBD1 identical over 9 bases. With V trimmed by 7 bases and J by 7 bases, 7 bases remained unmatched. The germline V gene has CDR1 LNHDA and CDR2 SQIVND (reference sequence). This CDR3 is built from 13 residues. CDR3 sequence reads: CASNLDRGFGYTF. CDR3 DNA sequence: TGTGCCAGTAATCTAGACAGGGGGTTTGGCTACACCTTC.

The J gene is TRBJ2-1, the V gene TRBV2, with 10 bases that match TRBD2. The length of the CDR3 is 14 residues. V dropped 6 bases and J dropped 8; count of bases not matched to a gene: 7. Germline CDR1 reads SNHLY; CDR2 reads FYNNEI. The CDR3 DNA sequence: TGTGCCAGCAGCGAGCGGGAGGGCCTATATGAGCAGTTCTTC. The encoded protein is CASSEREGLYEQFF.

The chain links TRBV2 to TRBJ2-1; 7 bases fit TRBD2. The germline gives CDR1 SNHLY, CDR2 FYNNEI. CDR3 length equals 16 residues. V lost 2 bases and J lost 0; bases outside the gene matches: 4. Written as DNA, the CDR3 is TGTGCCAGCAGTGAACGGGGACTACGCTCCTACAATGAGCAGTTCTTC. It translates to CASSERGLRSYNEQFF. Filled out from reference TRBV2 and TRBJ2-1, the complete variable domain reads EPEVTQTPSHQVTQMGQEVILRCVPISNHLYFYWYRQILGQKVEFLVSFYNNEISEKSEIFDDQFSVERPDGSNFTLKIRSTKLEDSAMYFCASSERGLRSYNEQFFGPGTRLTVL.

This clone was seen only a few times. V is TRBV13 and J is TRBJ2-5; TRBD1 aligns across 8 bases. Trimming cost V 3 bases and J 5 bases; bases outside gene matches: 17. The V gene's germline CDR1 is PRHDT and CDR2 FYEKMQ (reference sequence). This CDR3 region has 18 residues. CDR3 loop: CASSLGQANLESWETQYF. CDR3 DNA sequence: TGTGCCAGCAGCTTGGGACAGGCGAACCTGGAGTCATGGGAGACCCAGTACTTC.

The chain uses TRBV7-8 and TRBJ2-7; 10 nucleotides line up with TRBD1. The V segment lost 5 bases and the J segment 0 bases; nucleotides outside the gene matches: 4. Germline assignment: CDR1 SGHVS and CDR2 FQNEAQ. CDR3 length: 15 amino acids. Written as DNA, the CDR3 is TGTGCCAGCAGCCCGCGACAGGGGGCCTCCTACGAGCAGTACTTC. This gives the protein CASSPRQGASYEQYF.

The CDR3 region is CASSYSAPSDTQYF. In nucleotides, the CDR3 is TGTGCCAGCAGTTACTCGGCCCCCTCAGATACGCAGTATTTT. The chain carries TRBV6-5 and TRBJ2-3; D call uncertain. Looked up from germline, CDR1 is MNHEY and CDR2 is SVGAGI. The CDR3 loop spans 14 amino acids. V dropped 0 bases and J dropped 4 bases, with 8 bases sitting between them.

This CDR3 is CASSQATGRMNTEAFF. CDR3 nucleotides: TGTGCCAGCAGCCAAGCGACGGGAAGAATGAACACTGAAGCTTTCTTT. The rearrangement links TRBV7-9 to TRBJ1-1; D unclear. Trimming removed 5 bases from V and 0 bases from J, with 16 bases in between. CDR1 is SEHNR and CDR2 is FQNEAQ in the germline V gene (reference sequence). This CDR3 contains 16 residues.

The V and J genes are TRBV6-1 and TRBJ2-7, with TRBD2 matching over 10 bases. The V and J ends lost 3 bases and 0 bases, in that order; junction bases with no gene match: 8. The V gene's germline CDR1 is MNHNS and CDR2 SASEGT. The CDR3 sequence is 17 residues long. CDR3 in amino acids: CASSEDRRTSGSYEQYF. In DNA form, the CDR3 reads TGTGCCAGCAGTGAGGACCGACGGACTAGCGGCTCCTACGAGCAGTACTTC.

CDR3: CASSLRGLGANYEQYF. Here the CDR3 DNA reads TGTGCCAGCAGCTTACGGGGACTAGGGGCCAACTACGAGCAGTACTTC. This chain joins TRBV7-8 and TRBJ2-7; 8 positions agree with TRBD2. The V and J ends lost 2 bases and 3 bases, in that order; junction bases with no gene match: 9. This CDR3 spans 16 amino acids. Germline-derived CDR1 and CDR2 are SGHVS and FQNEAQ.

The rearrangement joins TRBV13 to TRBJ1-1, with D perhaps matching TRBD1 (5 bases). The CDR3 spans 13 residues. V was shortened by 2 bases and J by 4 bases, with 8 bases between the two germline ends. The germline CDR1 and CDR2 sequences are PRHDT and FYEKMQ (reference sequence). The CDR3 region is CASSLSGFTEAFF. The CDR3 coding sequence is TGTGCCAGCAGCTTATCAGGGTTCACTGAAGCTTTCTTT. Looking up the rest from reference TRBV13 and TRBJ1-1 gives the full variable domain: AAGVIQSPRHLIKEKRETATLKCYPIPRHDTVYWYQQGPGQDPQFLISFYEKMQSDKGSIPDRFSAQQFSDYHSELNMSSLELGDSALYFCASSLSGFTEAFFGQGTRLTVV.

Written as DNA, the CDR3 is TGTGCCAGCAGCTTAGCCGCGCAGGGGCCCTACGAGCAGTACTTC. This sequence encodes CASSLAAQGPYEQYF. The rearrangement uses TRBV7-2 and TRBJ2-7; TRBD1 might be the D (6 bases). Trimming took 0 bases from V and 2 from J, leaving 11 bases between them. The length of the CDR3 is 15 residues. Germline assignment: CDR1 SGHTA and CDR2 FQGNSA. Based on the CDR3 plus reference TRBV7-2 and TRBJ2-7, the full variable domain is GAGVSQSPSNKVTEKGKDVELRCDPISGHTALYWYRQSLGQGLEFLIYFQGNSAPDKSGLPSDRFSAERTGGSVSTLTIQRTQQEDSAVYLCASSLAAQGPYEQYFGPGTRLTVT.

V gene TRBV6-1 combines with J gene TRBJ2-7, with D perhaps TRBD1 (5 bases). Trimming pared 6 bases from V and 3 bases from J, leaving 6 bases between. Germline V gives CDR1 MNHNS, CDR2 SASEGT. The CDR3 is 11 residues long. The CDR3 here is CASRQGYEQYF. The CDR3 DNA is TGTGCCAGCAGGCAGGGCTACGAGCAGTACTTC.

This clone was picked up a small number of times. This chain connects TRBV6-5 to TRBJ1-2; the match to TRBD1 covers 9 bases. The ends lost 5 bases at V and 5 bases at J; junction bases unmatched: 9. This CDR3 comprises 15 residues. Germline V gene sequence: CDR1 MNHEY, CDR2 SVGAGI. The CDR3 DNA is TGTGCCAGCAGTCCCACAGGGGGCGCTACGTATGGCTACACCTTC. Protein sequence: CASSPTGGATYGYTF.

The chain carries TRBV18 and TRBJ2-2; D uncertain. The CDR3 has 15 amino acids. Germline V lookup: CDR1 KGHSH, CDR2 LQKENI. V lost 7 bases to trimming and J lost 6 bases, with 18 bases between them. The CDR3 is CASYRERSVAGELFF. The CDR3 DNA follows: TGTGCCAGCTACCGAGAACGGAGTGTGGCCGGGGAGCTGTTTTTT. The variable domain in full, with the rest retrieved from reference TRBV18 and TRBJ2-2, is NAGVMQNPRHLVRRRGQEARLRCSPMKGHSHVYWYRQLPEEGLKFMVYLQKENIIDESGMPKERFSAEFPKEGPSILRIQQVVRGDSAAYFCASYRERSVAGELFFGEGSRLTVL.

The J gene is TRBJ1-1, the V gene TRBV5-1; TRBD1 is a possible D gene (6 bases). Trimming took off 0 bases at V and 13 bases at J, with 19 bases between the two ends. CDR1 is SGHRS and CDR2 is YFSETQ in the germline V gene. This CDR3 spans 14 amino acids. The CDR3 loop is CASSLERGAELGFF. The CDR3 region has the DNA TGCGCCAGCAGCTTGGAACGGGGGGCAGAATTGGGTTTCTTT.

This rearrangement joins TRBV19 to TRBJ1-6, with TRBD1 as a possible D gene (5 bases). Deletions cut 6 bases from V and 10 bases from J, with 22 bases between. CDR3 length equals 16 residues. Germline V gene sequence: CDR1 LNHDA, CDR2 SQIVND (reference sequence). CDR3 region: CASRAPAGPGGSPLHF. The CDR3, as DNA: TGTGCCAGTAGAGCCCCGGCGGGGCCGGGCGGGTCACCCCTCCACTTT.

The rearrangement links TRBV25-1 to TRBJ2-4; 7 bases match TRBD2. This CDR3 has 15 residues. The germline V gene encodes CDR1 MGHDK and CDR2 SYGVNS. Germline trimming cut 1 base from V and 9 bases from J; bases unmatched to any gene: 9. The CDR3 region is CASSESGPGRVIQYF. CDR3 sequence (DNA): TGTGCCAGCAGTGAATCCGGGCCAGGGAGGGTCATTCAGTACTTC.

This chain connects TRBV19 to TRBJ1-5; D is unresolved. Germline V gene sequence: CDR1 LNHDA, CDR2 SQIVND (reference sequence). With 0 bases removed from V and 4 bases from J, the gap between germline ends came to 4 bases. The CDR3 is 13 amino acids. In nucleotides, the CDR3 is TGTGCCAGTAGTATAGATCCTAATCAGCCCCAGCATTTT. It yields the protein CASSIDPNQPQHF.

The chain uses TRBV2 and TRBJ2-3, with D perhaps matching TRBD2 (5 bases). The V and J ends lost 4 bases and 0 bases respectively, with 8 bases between them. The CDR3 length is 14 residues. Germline CDR1 and CDR2: SNHLY and FYNNEI. The CDR3 loop reads CASSALVSTDTQYF. DNA for the CDR3: TGTGCCAGCAGTGCACTAGTCAGCACAGATACGCAGTATTTT.

The chain is built from TRBV6-1 and TRBJ1-1, with 7 bases that match TRBD1. Germline CDR1 is MNHNS and CDR2 is SASEGT. V shed 5 bases, J shed 5 bases, and the junction held 11 bases outside the gene matches. The CDR3 runs to 15 residues. As DNA, the CDR3 is TGTGCCAGCAGTTCCGGGACAGTCGTTATAACTGAAGCTTTCTTT. It translates to CASSSGTVVITEAFF.

The chain uses TRBV19 and TRBJ2-7; D is unclear. The V and J ends lost 2 bases and 0 bases respectively, with 8 bases between them. Germline V lookup: CDR1 LNHDA, CDR2 SQIVND (reference sequence). CDR3 length equals 14 residues. The CDR3 here is CASSIPGDSYEQYF. The DNA of the CDR3 is TGTGCCAGTAGTATACCCGGAGACTCCTACGAGCAGTACTTC. Based on the CDR3 plus reference TRBV19 and TRBJ2-7, the full variable domain is DGGITQSPKYLFRKEGQNVTLSCEQNLNHDAMYWYRQDPGQGLRLIYYSQIVNDFQKGDIAEGYSVSREKKESFPLTVTSAQKNPTAFYLCASSIPGDSYEQYFGPGTRLTVT.

V usage is TRBV6-1 and J usage is TRBJ1-6, with 9 positions matching TRBD1. V shed 7 bases, J shed 1 base, and the junction held 2 bases outside the gene matches. The CDR3 length is 15 residues. CDR1 and CDR2 from the germline V gene are MNHNS and SASEGT. CDR3 loop: CASKGQGSYNSPLHF. For the CDR3, the DNA is TGTGCCAGCAAGGGACAGGGTTCCTATAATTCACCCCTCCACTTT.

This clone showed up just once. Mismatch with germline at one junction end may stem from a read error. V usage is TRBV4-1 and J usage is TRBJ2-3, with D maybe TRBD2 (6 bases). Germline V gene sequence: CDR1 MGHRA, CDR2 YSYEKL. The CDR3 totals 15 residues. The CDR3 coding sequence is TGCGCCAGCGGCCAAGCTGGGACTCTCACAGATACGCAGTATTTT. Translated: CASGQAGTLTDTQYF.

The chain links TRBV15 to TRBJ2-1; 9 bases match TRBD2. The trim removed 5 bases at V and 1 base at J, leaving 9 bases unmatched. CDR1 and CDR2 (germline): LNHNV, YYDKDF (reference sequence). This CDR3 contains 17 residues. The CDR3 reads CATSPYGSGSSYNEQFF. CDR3 DNA sequence: TGTGCCACCAGCCCCTATGGTAGCGGGAGTTCCTACAATGAGCAGTTCTTC.

The chain links TRBV5-6 to TRBJ2-3, with TRBD2 matching 10 bases. Germline V gene data show CDR1 as SGHDT and CDR2 as YYEEEE. The CDR3 loop spans 15 amino acids. V lost 1 base to trimming and J lost 3 bases; unmatched junction nucleotides: 2. The CDR3 DNA reads as TGTGCCAGCAGCTTGTTAGCGGGGGGTACAGATACGCAGTATTTT. This encodes CASSLLAGGTDTQYF.

The J gene is TRBJ2-7, the V gene TRBV30, with 10 bases aligning to TRBD2. The length of the CDR3 is 14 residues. Unmatched junction bases numbered 4, after V lost 0 bases and J lost 5 bases. Germline assignment: CDR1 GTSNPN and CDR2 SVGIG (reference sequence). Written as DNA, the CDR3 is TGTGCCTGGAGTGTAAGTCTAGCGGGAGACGAGCAGTACTTC. It specifies CAWSVSLAGDEQYF.

The chain's CDR3 is CASKDRDLNTEAFF. CDR3 DNA sequence: TGTGCCAGCAAAGACAGGGACCTGAACACTGAAGCTTTCTTT. The genes are TRBV19 and TRBJ1-1; TRBD1 matches 7 bases. Looked up from germline, CDR1 is LNHDA and CDR2 is SQIVND (reference sequence). The CDR3 is 14 amino acids. V lost 9 bases and J lost 0; bases outside the gene matches: 7.

The DNA for the CDR3 is TGCGCCAGCAGCCATACAGGGGGGGGCACTGAAGCTTTCTTT. Translated, it gives CASSHTGGGTEAFF. The rearrangement joins TRBV4-1 to TRBJ1-1; TRBD1 matches at 8 bases. Per germline, CDR1 MGHRA and CDR2 YSYEKL. The CDR3 extends over 14 amino acids. The J segment lost 4 bases and the V segment lost 3 bases, leaving 4 bases of the junction unmatched.

The CDR3 protein is CASTTGSSSYEQYV. CDR3 nucleotide sequence: TGCGCTAGCACGACGGGTTCTAGCTCCTACGAGCAGTACGTC. V and J are TRBV10-2 and TRBJ2-7; D remains ambiguous. The CDR3 spans 14 residues. Germline lookup yields CDR1 WSHSY and CDR2 SAAADI.